This T cell receptor (beta chain) was documented in a study of STAT5B mutations in CD4+ large granular lymphocyte leukemia (dated 2022 in TCRdb). For the wider study: Among the healthy controls, the CDR3 'QG' motif was associated with a particular HLA allele. Flow cytometry performed on FACSCanto II or FACSVerse showed that the purified fractions had more than 95% purity among lymphocytes. The TCRbeta repertoires of CD4+ T-cell large granular lymphocyte leukemia patients were compared with the TCRbeta repertoires of healthy blood donors. Broader findings and caveats from the paper: Enrichment of TRBV06-family usage was observed among the top patient clones (8/27) relative to healthy controls (2/35). Data were not HLA-matched; higher clonality in CD4+ versus CD8+ T-LGLL could reflect the relatively small sample size. The main leukemic clonotypes were found to be private to each patient, although around 25% of the main leukemic clonotypes were detected at low frequency in the non-leukemic repertoires of other patients. Greater clonality appeared to be present in CD4-sorted patient repertoires than in healthy CD4+ repertoires, and the difference was retained after the putative leukemic clones were removed.

Buffy coats from some 36 blood donors, supplied by the Finnish Red Cross blood service, were used as healthy controls. All TCR-sequenced material derived from peripheral blood: patient blood samples and healthy donor buffy coats. Peripheral blood mononuclear cells were isolated by Ficoll-Hypaque gradient centrifugation. CD4+ cells were purified magnetically from the buffy coats of healthy controls. Genomic DNA was extracted using the Gentra Puregene Cell and Tissue kit, and a Qubit 2.0 fluorometer was used to quantify it. Per the germline V gene, SQVTM is the CDR1 and ANQGSEA is the CDR2. Spanning cysteine to phenylalanine, the CDR3 consists of 15 amino acids. The read is trimmed to its CDR3 DNA, 45 bases read in frame from base 1. Trimming removed 4 bases from V and 5 bases from J; the gene matches leave 9 bases unexplained. The immunoSEQ assay at survey resolution was used to sequence TCRbeta rearrangements from genomic DNA. The paper's data handling went like this. In the TCR sequencing data, the smallest productive clonotype frequency that could be detected was 2.59 x 10-5. Analyses included only productive TCRbeta rearrangements, meaning complete and in-frame sequences. The clonality of each sample was calculated as Simpson clonality in the immunoSEQ Analyzer version 3.0. Clones were binned by frequency as very rare, small, medium, large (1-20%) or hyperexpanded (>20%). Generation probabilities were estimated with OLGA 1.2.3, V-gene circos plots were made with VDJtools, specificities were looked up in VDJdb, and CDR3 motifs were identified with GLIPH. TCRdb limited this immuneACCESS table to in-frame rearrangements with V and J called. A share of clones is missing; checked studies link under half to unresolved V genes, and the rest is unexplained. V and J calls and clone size are as listed in that table; D and trimming were resolved from the DNA. This sample lists some 30,000 clones; roughly 74% were detected once. In total, the top ten clones hold around 1.1% of the sample.

This clone was observed a few times. What antigen it recognizes has not been identified. No quality values exist for individual bases; no much larger clone is one base distant. This clonotype was sampled from a human donor in good health. The source material was CD4+ T cells from blood buffy coats. Rearrangement joined TRBV29-1 to TRBJ2-2; 8 nucleotides in the junction match TRBD1. The nucleotide sequence reads as follows: TGCAGCGTTGGCAGCACAGGGGGAACAACCGGGGAGCTGTTTTTT. Translated, it gives CSVGSTGGTTGELFF.